This entry is about one T cell receptor (beta chain). The antigen remains undetermined. The PCR was carried out with 60 Vbeta primers and 13 Jbeta primers. Profiled with immunoSEQ multiplex PCR; TCRdb holds only in-frame clones, not every one. The table for this sample gives some 150,000 clones. These data belong to a study of cytomegalovirus exposure and HLA in healthy donors. Healthy bone marrow donors formed the donor group. Germline CDR1 is SGHRS and CDR2 is YFSETQ. Trimming removed 4 bases from V and 7 bases from J; junction bases left unmatched: 11. This CDR3 spans 14 amino acids. Findings and caveats of the study: It was assumed in the presence/absence analyses that sequencing depth was roughly uniform across donors. Earlier analysis yielded a pattern in which most TCR beta V segments were productive about 87% or about 30% of the time.

The TCR sequence derives from a woman aged 18 to 35 in good health and CMV-seropositive. V usage is TRBV5-1 and J usage is TRBJ2-7, with TRBD2 identical over 7 bases. The source material was PBMCs. CDR3 sequence reads: CASSPETSRLEQYF. The CDR3 region has the DNA TGCGCCAGCAGCCCCGAGACTAGCCGACTTGAGCAGTACTTC.